This record looks at one TCR beta chain sequence and its context. Trimming at V came to 6 bases and at J to 2 bases, leaving 13 bases not matched to a gene. Germline V gene sequence: CDR1 MNHEY, CDR2 SMNVEV (reference sequence). This CDR3 is 17 amino acids long. Source study methods: For nucleated cells, counts were estimated from reference gene primer amplification. Measured with immunoSEQ multiplex PCR; TCRdb has only the in-frame clones, and not every one. Clone size and V and J calls were adopted from that table, with D and trimming inferred from the DNA. Among tens of thousands of clones listed, roughly 88% were seen once. This specimen belongs to a study of blood T cell repertoires in COVID-19. Background on the study: Donors in the United States, Italy and Spain gave samples during acute or convalescent COVID-19. T cells, B-cell-depleted T cells, or PBMCs supplied cDNA or gDNA.

Sequenced input: peripheral blood. V gene TRBV27 combines with J gene TRBJ2-1; 7 positions agree with TRBD2. The sequence was obtained from a human donor in a cohort sampled during active COVID-19. The CDR3 protein is CASRAQRLALTYNEQFF. The CDR3 DNA is TGTGCCAGCAGGGCACAAAGACTAGCTCTAACCTACAATGAGCAGTTCTTC.